This TCR beta chain was sequenced in a study of cytomegalovirus exposure and HLA in healthy donors. Study-wide results and caveats: Later analysis identified 16,951 TCR beta sequences associated with HLA alleles, using a false discovery rate threshold of 0.05. Immune exposure data for these donors was limited to CMV serostatus. Investigators reported 164 TCR beta chains as tied to cytomegalovirus.

Concerning this clone: Its antigen remains unknown.

The PCR had 60 Vbeta and 13 Jbeta primers. The method was immunoSEQ multiplex PCR; TCRdb's version includes in-frame clones alone and lacks a portion of them. The sample has about 95,000 clones, 65% to 90% seen once; the top ten hold roughly 4%. CDR1 SGHRS and CDR2 YFSETQ come from the germline V gene. V lost 5 bases and J lost 7; bases outside the gene matches: 4. The CDR3 is made up of 14 amino acids. The source of this sequence is a woman aged 65 to 85 in good health and CMV-seropositive. The V and J genes are TRBV5-1 and TRBJ2-2; 11 bases fit TRBD2. The source material was PBMCs. For the CDR3, the DNA is TGCGCCAGCAGGACTAGCGGGACGGGCGGGGAGCTGTTTTTT. This translates into CASRTSGTGGELFF.